What follows describes a single T cell receptor (beta chain). As yet, its antigen is unknown. The source of the sample is a study of response to subunit inactivated influenza vaccine. CDR1 SQVTM and CDR2 ANQGSEA come from the germline V gene. CDR3 length equals 14 residues. The V segment lost 8 bases and the J segment 0 bases; nucleotides outside the gene matches: 7. TCRdb used MiXCR to reprocess the RT-PCR reads, holding one entry per CDR3 protein. The sample lists 450,000 to 500,000 distinct CDR3 sequences; approximately 9.9% were seen once. Study findings and constraints: Seasonal influenza vaccination, on each occasion, was suggested by the authors to recruit few new T cells.

The chain links TRBV29-1 to TRBJ2-1; TRBD1 aligns across 7 bases. The specimen was PBMCs from blood, collected more than 35 days after vaccination. This clonotype originated in a man in his forties or fifties who received an inactivated influenza vaccine. Written as DNA, the CDR3 is TGCAGCTTTCGACAGGGAAGCTCCTACAATGAGCAGTTCTTC. Its translation: CSFRQGSSYNEQFF.